A selection of T cell receptor beta chains follows, all from one sample in a study of cytomegalovirus exposure and HLA in healthy donors. The method was immunoSEQ multiplex PCR; TCRdb's version includes in-frame clones alone and lacks a portion of them. The sample consists of approximately 250,000 clones, about 88% of them appearing once. Sequencing was performed on PBMCs. The receptors were gathered from a girl aged 2-10 years in good health and CMV-seronegative. Each CDR3 is given with its conserved first and last residue. The order of the fields is D gene, V gene, clone size, J gene, CDR3 length, CDR3 protein, CDR3 DNA. A D gene is named only where the DNA matches it firmly. The size of a clone is reported for some rows only, either as once, few or many, or as a class for expanded clones.

>TRBD1|TRBV2|NA|TRBJ2-7|15
CASRDRQGGFYEQYF
TGTGCCAGCAGAGATCGACAGGGGGGTTTCTACGAGCAGTACTTC
>NA|TRBV15|NA|TRBJ2-4|14
CATSPILTEDIQYF
TGTGCCACCAGCCCTATTCTAACGGAGGACATTCAGTACTTC
>NA|TRBV6-6|NA|TRBJ1-4|14
CASSFVAPNEKLFF
TGTGCCAGCAGTTTCGTAGCCCCCAATGAAAAACTGTTTTTT
>NA|TRBV30|NA|TRBJ1-5|13
CAWSASIQQPQHF
TGTGCCTGGAGTGCCTCAATACAGCAGCCCCAGCATTTT
>NA|TRBV4-1|NA|TRBJ2-4|14
CASSQAGDKNIQYF
TGCGCCAGCAGCCAAGCAGGGGACAAAAACATTCAGTACTTC
>NA|TRBV7-9|NA|TRBJ1-2|15
CASSDRQNTNYGYTF
TGTGCCAGCAGCGATCGACAGAACACTAACTATGGCTACACCTTC
>NA|TRBV5-1|NA|TRBJ1-4|14
CASSLGGTNEKLFF
TGCGCCAGCAGCTTGGGCGGAACTAATGAAAAACTGTTTTTT
>NA|TRBV5-4|NA|TRBJ2-7|14
CASSPTDSSYEQYF
TGTGCCAGCAGCCCGACAGATTCTTCCTACGAGCAGTACTTC
>TRBD1|TRBV5-4|NA|TRBJ2-2|16
CASSHGTGGNTGELFF
TGTGCCAGCAGCCATGGGACAGGGGGTAACACCGGGGAGCTGTTTTTT
>NA|TRBV6-6|NA|TRBJ2-7|13
CASGLDSVDGQYF
TGTGCCAGCGGTCTGGACTCCGTGGACGGGCAGTACTTC
>TRBD1|TRBV5-4|NA|TRBJ1-1|16
CASSLGQGASNTEAFF
TGTGCCAGCAGCTTGGGACAGGGGGCGTCGAACACTGAAGCTTTCTTT
>NA|TRBV7-3|once|TRBJ2-2|16
CASSPQGASGPGELFF
TGTGCCAGCAGCCCGCAGGGGGCTAGCGGCCCCGGGGAGCTGTTTTTT
>TRBD1|TRBV5-1|once|TRBJ1-1|17
CASSVAVGQGPNTEAFF
TGCGCCAGCAGCGTTGCCGTAGGACAGGGGCCGAACACTGAAGCTTTCTTT
>NA|TRBV6-1|NA|TRBJ2-7|15
CASSVSGGSSYEQYF
TGCGCCAGCAGTGTCTCGGGGGGCTCCTCCTACGAGCAGTACTTC
>TRBD2|TRBV2|NA|TRBJ2-2|15
CASSERGGGARELFF
TGTGCCAGCAGTGAAAGAGGCGGGGGGGCCCGGGAGCTGTTTTTT
>TRBD2|TRBV9|NA|TRBJ2-2|17
CASSARGLAGGIGELFF
TGTGCCAGCAGCGCCAGGGGACTAGCGGGGGGGATCGGGGAGCTGTTTTTT
>TRBD1|TRBV19|NA|TRBJ2-7|13
CASSGTGGYEQYF
TGTGCCAGTAGTGGGACAGGGGGCTACGAGCAGTACTTC
>TRBD2|TRBV19|NA|TRBJ2-1|15
CASSIQLAGDHEQFF
TGTGCCAGTAGTATTCAACTAGCGGGAGACCATGAGCAGTTCTTC
>TRBD1|TRBV29-1|NA|TRBJ1-2|12
CSAGQANYGYTF
TGCAGCGCCGGACAGGCTAACTATGGCTACACCTTC
>NA|TRBV2|NA|TRBJ2-6|17
CASSGQVPRSGANVLTF
TGTGCCAGCAGTGGACAGGTGCCTCGCTCTGGGGCCAACGTCCTGACTTTC
>TRBD2|TRBV7-8|NA|TRBJ2-7|15
CASLSSSGRVYEQYF
TGTGCCAGCTTATCTTCTAGCGGGAGAGTATACGAGCAGTACTTC
>NA|TRBV15|NA|TRBJ2-1|16
CATSRESVHSYNEQFF
TGTGCCACCAGCAGAGAATCAGTTCATTCCTACAATGAGCAGTTCTTC
>NA|TRBV6-5|NA|TRBJ1-1|14
CASSYRQPNTEAFF
TGTGCCAGCAGTTACCGACAACCGAACACTGAAGCTTTCTTT
>NA|TRBV6-1|NA|TRBJ2-7|12
CASSDAGYEQYF
TGTGCCAGCAGTGACGCGGGCTACGAGCAGTACTTC
>NA|TRBV30|NA|TRBJ2-2|12
CAWMGATGELFF
TGTGCCTGGATGGGAGCCACCGGGGAGCTGTTTTTT
>TRBD1|TRBV10-2|NA|TRBJ2-7|13
CASTGQGALEQYF
TGCGCCAGCACGGGACAGGGGGCTCTCGAGCAGTACTTC
>TRBD1|TRBV25-1|NA|TRBJ2-1|14
CATQRDSSYNEQFF
TGTGCCACCCAAAGGGACAGCTCCTACAATGAGCAGTTCTTC
>NA|TRBV16|NA|TRBJ1-5|14
CASSPQAGYQPQHF
TGTGCCAGCAGCCCCCAGGCGGGATATCAGCCCCAGCATTTT
>TRBD1|TRBV5-6|NA|TRBJ2-7|14
CASSFEGAPREQYF
TGTGCCAGCAGCTTCGAGGGGGCCCCTCGGGAGCAGTACTTC
>NA|TRBV6-6|NA|TRBJ1-3|14
CASIHLTGGNTIYF
TGTGCCAGCATTCACTTGACTGGCGGAAACACCATATATTTT
>NA|TRBV4-1|few|TRBJ1-6|15
CASSQRSSYNSPLHF
TGCGCCAGCAGCCAACGGAGCTCCTATAATTCACCCCTCCACTTT
>TRBD1|TRBV6-6|few|TRBJ1-1|14
CASSFDRGDTEAFF
TGTGCCAGCAGTTTCGACAGGGGGGACACTGAAGCTTTCTTT
>TRBD1|TRBV29-1|NA|TRBJ1-1|12
CSVEGQGTEAFF
TGCAGCGTTGAAGGACAGGGCACTGAAGCTTTCTTT
>NA|TRBV2|once|TRBJ1-6|14
CASTSGINNSPLHF
TGTGCCAGCACCTCAGGGATAAATAATTCACCCCTCCACTTT
>TRBD1|TRBV18|NA|TRBJ1-5|15
CASSPETGLDQPQHF
TGTGCCAGCTCACCAGAGACAGGGTTAGATCAGCCCCAGCATTTT
>TRBD2|TRBV2|NA|TRBJ2-7|17
CASRDPAGGRVSYEQYF
TGTGCCAGCAGGGACCCAGCGGGCGGGAGGGTCTCCTACGAGCAGTACTTC
>TRBD2|TRBV5-1|NA|TRBJ2-5|17
CASSSGLAGGPEETQYF
TGCGCCAGCAGCTCGGGACTAGCGGGGGGGCCAGAAGAGACCCAGTACTTC
>TRBD1|TRBV15|NA|TRBJ1-2|12
CATSPNRGGYTF
TGTGCCACCAGCCCTAACAGGGGGGGCTACACCTTC
>TRBD1|TRBV5-1|NA|TRBJ1-2|16
CASSLGAAGGNYGYTF
TGCGCCAGCAGCTTGGGGGCAGCAGGGGGCAACTATGGCTACACCTTC
>NA|TRBV4-2|NA|TRBJ2-5|14
CASSQETSSETQYF
TGTGCCAGCAGCCAAGAGACTTCGTCCGAGACCCAGTACTTC
>NA|TRBV28|NA|TRBJ1-2|14
CASSSGKVGYGYTF
TGTGCCAGCAGTTCGGGAAAGGTCGGCTATGGCTACACCTTC
>TRBD2|TRBV30|NA|TRBJ2-3|13
CAWLQGGRDTQYF
TGTGCCTGGCTTCAAGGCGGGAGAGATACGCAGTATTTT
>TRBD1|TRBV5-4|NA|TRBJ1-6|16
CASSFIRTGHNSPLHF
TGTGCCAGCAGCTTTATACGGACAGGGCATAATTCACCCCTCCACTTT
>TRBD1|TRBV5-4|NA|TRBJ2-6|17
CASSGGQGSSGANVLTF
TGTGCCAGCAGCGGCGGACAGGGGAGCTCTGGGGCCAACGTCCTGACTTTC
>NA|TRBV2|NA|TRBJ1-1|11
CASAMSTEAFF
TGTGCCAGCGCGATGAGCACTGAAGCTTTCTTT
>TRBD1|TRBV7-6|NA|TRBJ2-7|15
CASRQGTGGGCEQYF
TGTGCCAGCAGACAGGGGACAGGGGGCGGTTGCGAGCAGTACTTC
>NA|TRBV6-1|NA|TRBJ1-1|12
CASRGPSREAFF
TGTGCCAGCAGGGGGCCATCCAGGGAAGCTTTCTTT
>NA|TRBV30|NA|TRBJ1-2|14
CAWSVLRSNYGYTF
TGTGCCTGGAGTGTACTCCGGTCTAACTATGGCTACACCTTC
>TRBD1|TRBV7-2|NA|TRBJ1-1|14
CASSFDRGRTEAFF
TGTGCCAGCAGCTTTGACAGGGGACGCACTGAAGCTTTCTTT
>NA|TRBV4-1|NA|TRBJ1-3|16
CASSQDRGLTGNTIYF
TGCGCCAGCAGCCAAGATAGGGGCCTAACTGGAAACACCATATATTTT
>TRBD2|TRBV18|few|TRBJ2-1|16
CASSPSVGLSNNEQFF
TGTGCCAGCTCACCAAGCGTGGGACTATCCAACAATGAGCAGTTCTTC
>NA|TRBV7-9|NA|TRBJ2-7|15
CASSPQTGILYEQYF
TGTGCCAGCAGCCCACAAACCGGGATCCTCTACGAGCAGTACTTC
>TRBD1|TRBV7-9|NA|TRBJ1-2|18
CASSLAGQGEITNYGYTF
TGTGCCAGCAGCTTAGCTGGGCAGGGGGAAATCACTAACTATGGCTACACCTTC